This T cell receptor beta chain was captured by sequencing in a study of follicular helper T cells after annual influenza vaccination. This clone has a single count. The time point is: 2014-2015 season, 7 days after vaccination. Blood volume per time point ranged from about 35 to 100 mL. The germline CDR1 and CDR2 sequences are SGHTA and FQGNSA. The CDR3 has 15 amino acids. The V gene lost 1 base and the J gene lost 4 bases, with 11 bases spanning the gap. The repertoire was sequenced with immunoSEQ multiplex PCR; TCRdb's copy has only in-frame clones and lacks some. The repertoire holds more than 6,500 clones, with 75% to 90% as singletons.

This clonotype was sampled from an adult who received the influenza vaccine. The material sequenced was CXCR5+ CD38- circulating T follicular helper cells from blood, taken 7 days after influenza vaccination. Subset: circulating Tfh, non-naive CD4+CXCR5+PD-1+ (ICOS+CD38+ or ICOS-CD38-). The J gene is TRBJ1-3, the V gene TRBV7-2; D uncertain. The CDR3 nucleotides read TGTGCCAGCAGCTTAGTGGGCAGTGAGGGAAACACCATATATTTT. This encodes CASSLVGSEGNTIYF.